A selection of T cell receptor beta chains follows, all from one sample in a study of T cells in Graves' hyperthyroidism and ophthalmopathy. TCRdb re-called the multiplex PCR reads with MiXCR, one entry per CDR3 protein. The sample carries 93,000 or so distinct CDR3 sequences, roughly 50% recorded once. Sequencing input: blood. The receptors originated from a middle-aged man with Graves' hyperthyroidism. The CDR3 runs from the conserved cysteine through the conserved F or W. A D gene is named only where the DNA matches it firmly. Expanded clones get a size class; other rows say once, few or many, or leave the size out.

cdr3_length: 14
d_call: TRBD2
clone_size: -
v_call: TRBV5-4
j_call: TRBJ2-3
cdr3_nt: TGTGCCAGCAGCTCCGGACTAGCGGGAGTCGGGCAGTATTTT
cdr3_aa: CASSSGLAGVGQYF

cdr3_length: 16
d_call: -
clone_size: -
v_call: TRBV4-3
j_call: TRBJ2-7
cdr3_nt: TGCGCCAGCAGCCAAGACTCGAGCTCCTTCGGGTACGAGCAGTACTTC
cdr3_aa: CASSQDSSSFGYEQYF

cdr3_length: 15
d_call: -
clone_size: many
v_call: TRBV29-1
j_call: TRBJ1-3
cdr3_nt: TGCAGCGTTGTTATAGGGAGTAACTCTGGAAACACCATATATTTT
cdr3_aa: CSVVIGSNSGNTIYF

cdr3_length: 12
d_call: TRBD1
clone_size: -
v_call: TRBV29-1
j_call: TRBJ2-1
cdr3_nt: TGCAGCGGGGACAGCCACTACAATGAGCAGTTCTTC
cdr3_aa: CSGDSHYNEQFF

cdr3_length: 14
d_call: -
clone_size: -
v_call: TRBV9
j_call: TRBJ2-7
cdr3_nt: TGTGCCAGCAGCGTAGGAACAGACCACTACGAGCTGTACTTC
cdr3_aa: CASSVGTDHYELYF

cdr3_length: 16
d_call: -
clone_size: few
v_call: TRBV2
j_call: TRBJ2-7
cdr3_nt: TGTGCCAGCAGAGGGTCCGACATTAAGATCCCCTACGAGCAGTACTTC
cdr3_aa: CASRGSDIKIPYEQYF

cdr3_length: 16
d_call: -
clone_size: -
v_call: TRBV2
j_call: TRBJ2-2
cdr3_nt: TGTGCCAGCAGTGAAGGGGGGCCGACCAACACCGGGGAGCTGCTTTTT
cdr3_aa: CASSEGGPTNTGELLF

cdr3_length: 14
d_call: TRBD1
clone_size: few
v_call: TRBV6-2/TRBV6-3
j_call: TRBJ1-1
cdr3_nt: TGTGCCAGCAGTTACAAGGGGGCGGACACTGAAGCTTTCTTT
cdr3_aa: CASSYKGADTEAFF

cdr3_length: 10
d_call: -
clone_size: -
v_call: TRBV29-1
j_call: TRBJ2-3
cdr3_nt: TGCAGCGGGGGGACAGATACGCAGTATTTT
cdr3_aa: CSGGTDTQYF

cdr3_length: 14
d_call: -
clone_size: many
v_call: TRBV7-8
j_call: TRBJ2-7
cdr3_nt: TGTGCCAGCAGCTTAGATTCCGGACACAGAGGGGAGTACTTC
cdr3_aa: CASSLDSGHRGEYF

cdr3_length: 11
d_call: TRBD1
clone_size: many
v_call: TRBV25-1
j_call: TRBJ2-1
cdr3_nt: TGTGGTTGGGACAGGAGGAATGAGCAGTTCTTC
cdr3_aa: CGWDRRNEQFF

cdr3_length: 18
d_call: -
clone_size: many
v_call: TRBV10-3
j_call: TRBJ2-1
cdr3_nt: TGTGCCATCAGTGAGTTACGGAAAGGGGGAAGAGATGACAATGAGCAGTTCTTC
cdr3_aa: CAISELRKGGRDDNEQFF

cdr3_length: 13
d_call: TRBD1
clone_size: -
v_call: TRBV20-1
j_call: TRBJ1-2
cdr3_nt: TGCAGTGCTAGACCCCGGGACAGAACCTTGGGCACCTTC
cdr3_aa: CSARPRDRTLGTF

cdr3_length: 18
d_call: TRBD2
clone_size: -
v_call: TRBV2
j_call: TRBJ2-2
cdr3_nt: TGTGCCAGCAGCTCGCCGACTAGCGGGGGGGCCGGAACCGGGGAGCTGCTTTTT
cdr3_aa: CASSSPTSGGAGTGELLF

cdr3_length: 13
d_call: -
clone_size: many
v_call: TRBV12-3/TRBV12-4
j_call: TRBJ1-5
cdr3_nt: TGTGCCAGCAGTTTTTTGAGCAATCAGCCCCAGCATTTT
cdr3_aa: CASSFLSNQPQHF

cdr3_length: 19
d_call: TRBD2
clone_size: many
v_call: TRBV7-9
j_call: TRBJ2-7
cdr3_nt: TGTGCCAGCAGTCCTATTGTAGCGGGAGGGCCCCTGACGCCCTACGAGCAGTACTTC
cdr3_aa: CASSPIVAGGPLTPYEQYF

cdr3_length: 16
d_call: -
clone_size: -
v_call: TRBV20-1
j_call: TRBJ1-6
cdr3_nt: TGCAGTGCTAGAGATTTAGGAGCCAGACGCAATTCACTCCTCCACTTT
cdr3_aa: CSARDLGARRNSLLHF

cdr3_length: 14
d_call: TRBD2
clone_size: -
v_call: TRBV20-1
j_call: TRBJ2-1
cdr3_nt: TGCAGTGTCGGAGGACTAGCGGGACCCAATGAGCAGTTCTTC
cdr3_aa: CSVGGLAGPNEQFF

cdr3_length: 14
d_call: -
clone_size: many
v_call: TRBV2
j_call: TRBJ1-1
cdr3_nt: TGTGCCAGCAAACTCAGGAGTCTGAACACTGAAGCTTTCTTT
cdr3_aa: CASKLRSLNTEAFF

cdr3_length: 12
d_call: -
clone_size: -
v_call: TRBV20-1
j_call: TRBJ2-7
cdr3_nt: TGCAGTGCTAGGGGGGAGGCCTACGAGCAGTACTTC
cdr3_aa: CSARGEAYEQYF

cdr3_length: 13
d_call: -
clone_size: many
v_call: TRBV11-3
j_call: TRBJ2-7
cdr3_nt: TGTGCCAGCAGCTTAGAGGTGGGGGTACGGCAGTACTTC
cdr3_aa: CASSLEVGVRQYF

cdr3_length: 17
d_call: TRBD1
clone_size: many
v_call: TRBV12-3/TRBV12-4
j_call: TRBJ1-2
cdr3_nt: TGTGCCAGCAGCCTCTTTCTCCGGACAGGTTCTAACTATGGCTACACCTTC
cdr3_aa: CASSLFLRTGSNYGYTF

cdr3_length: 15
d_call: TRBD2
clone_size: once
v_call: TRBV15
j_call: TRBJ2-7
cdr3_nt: TGTGCCACCAGCACCGGGGGGGCCGGATTCTACGAGCAGTACTTC
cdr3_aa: CATSTGGAGFYEQYF

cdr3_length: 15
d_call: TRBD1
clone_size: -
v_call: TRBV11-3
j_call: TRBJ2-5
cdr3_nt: TGTGCCAGCAGCACCGGGACAGGGCCCAGGGAGACCCAGTACTTC
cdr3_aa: CASSTGTGPRETQYF

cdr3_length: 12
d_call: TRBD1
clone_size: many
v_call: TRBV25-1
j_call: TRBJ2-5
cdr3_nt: TGTGCCAGGAGGGACAGCCAAGAGACCCAGTACTTC
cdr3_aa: CARRDSQETQYF

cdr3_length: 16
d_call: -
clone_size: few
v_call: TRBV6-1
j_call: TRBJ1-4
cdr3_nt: TGTGCCAGCAGTGACCGATTGGGGTTTCGGGGCGAAAAACTGTTTTTT
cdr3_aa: CASSDRLGFRGEKLFF

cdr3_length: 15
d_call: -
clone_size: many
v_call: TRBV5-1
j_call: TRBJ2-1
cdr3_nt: TGCGCCAGCAGCTTGGTTTACGGGATTTACAATGAGCAGTTCTTC
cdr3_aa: CASSLVYGIYNEQFF

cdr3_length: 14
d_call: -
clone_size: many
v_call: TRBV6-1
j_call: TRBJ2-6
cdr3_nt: TGTGCCAGCGACAAGGGGTCTGGGGCCAACGTCCTGACTTTC
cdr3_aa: CASDKGSGANVLTF

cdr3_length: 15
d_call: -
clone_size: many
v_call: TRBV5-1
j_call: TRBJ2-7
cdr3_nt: TGCGCCAGCAGTGGAGGAGGGGCGGGCAACTACGAGCAGTACTTC
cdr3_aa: CASSGGGAGNYEQYF

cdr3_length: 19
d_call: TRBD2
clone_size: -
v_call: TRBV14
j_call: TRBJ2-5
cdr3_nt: TGTGCCAGCAGCCAAGGAATTAAGCGGGGAAGGTCCAAGTCGGAGACCCAGTACTTC
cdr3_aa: CASSQGIKRGRSKSETQYF

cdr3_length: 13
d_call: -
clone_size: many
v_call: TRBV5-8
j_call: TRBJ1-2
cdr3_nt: TGTGCCAGCAGCTTTGAAGCAAACTATGGCTACACCTTC
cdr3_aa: CASSFEANYGYTF

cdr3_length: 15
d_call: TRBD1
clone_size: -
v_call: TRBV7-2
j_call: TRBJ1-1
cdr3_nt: TGTGCCAGCAGCCACCCCACAGGGGGGACCACTGAAGCTTTCTTT
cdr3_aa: CASSHPTGGTTEAFF

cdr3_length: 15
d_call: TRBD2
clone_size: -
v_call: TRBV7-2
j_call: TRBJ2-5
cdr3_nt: TGTGCCAGCAGTTTAGGGCTAGCGGGGGATGAGACCCAGTACTTC
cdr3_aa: CASSLGLAGDETQYF

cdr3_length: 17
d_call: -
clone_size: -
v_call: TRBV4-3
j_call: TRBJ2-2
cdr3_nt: TGCGCCAGCAGCCAAGCAACAGCGGGCGCGAACACCGGGGAGCTGTTTTTT
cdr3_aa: CASSQATAGANTGELFF

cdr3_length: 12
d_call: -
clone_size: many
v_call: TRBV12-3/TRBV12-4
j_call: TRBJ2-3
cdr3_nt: TGTGCCAGCAGCAAGGACTCCTATACGCAGTATTTT
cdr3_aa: CASSKDSYTQYF

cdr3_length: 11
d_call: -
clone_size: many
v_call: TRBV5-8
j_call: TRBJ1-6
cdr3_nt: TGTGCCAGCAGCTTGGCTTCACCCCTCCACTTT
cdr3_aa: CASSLASPLHF

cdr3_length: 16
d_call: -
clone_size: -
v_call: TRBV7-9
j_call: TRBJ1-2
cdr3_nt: TGTGCCAGCAGTTCCAGGGTTGGGGCCCTAAACTATGGCTACACCTTC
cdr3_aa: CASSSRVGALNYGYTF

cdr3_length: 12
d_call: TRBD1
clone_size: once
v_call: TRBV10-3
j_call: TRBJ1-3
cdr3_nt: TGTGCCACCCTATCCGGGACAGCCACCATATATTTT
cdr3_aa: CATLSGTATIYF

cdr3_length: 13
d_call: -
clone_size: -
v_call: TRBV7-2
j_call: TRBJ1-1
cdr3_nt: TGTGCCAGCAGCTTACGGCGGGGCACGGAAGCTTTCTTT
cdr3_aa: CASSLRRGTEAFF

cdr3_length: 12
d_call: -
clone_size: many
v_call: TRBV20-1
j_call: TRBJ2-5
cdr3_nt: TGCAGTGCCATGGGGAGCGGAGAGACCCAGTACTTC
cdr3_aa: CSAMGSGETQYF

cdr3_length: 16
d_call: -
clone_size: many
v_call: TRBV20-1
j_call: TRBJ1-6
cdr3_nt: TGCAGTGCTAGGGCAGGGACGTACTCCTATAATTCACCCCTCCACTTT
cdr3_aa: CSARAGTYSYNSPLHF

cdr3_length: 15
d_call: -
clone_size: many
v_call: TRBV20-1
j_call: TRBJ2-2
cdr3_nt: TGCAGTGCGACGACCCAAGAAGAAAACACCGGGGAGCTGTTTTTT
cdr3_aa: CSATTQEENTGELFF

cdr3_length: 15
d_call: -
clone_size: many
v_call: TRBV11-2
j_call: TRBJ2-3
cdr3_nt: TGTGCCAGCAGCCCCTCCCTGGGCAGTTCAGATACGCAGTATTTT
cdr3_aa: CASSPSLGSSDTQYF

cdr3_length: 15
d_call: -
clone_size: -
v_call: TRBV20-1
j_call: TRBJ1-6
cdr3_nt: TGCAGTGCTTCTCACGGGGCGAGTAAGGTTCCACCCCTCCACTTT
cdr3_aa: CSASHGASKVPPLHF

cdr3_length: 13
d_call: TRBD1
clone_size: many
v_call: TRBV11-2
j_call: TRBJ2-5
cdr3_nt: TGTGCCAGCAGCTCGGACAGGGCAGAGACCCAGTACTTC
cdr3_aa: CASSSDRAETQYF